Each of the 7 T cell receptor beta chains below was sequenced from the same sample in a study of technical replicates of blood from several donors. Measured with immunoSEQ multiplex PCR; TCRdb has only the in-frame clones, and not every one. The sample comprises tens of thousands of clones, approximately 88% of which are singletons, and 4.6% rests with the top ten. The sequenced sample was PBMCs. The receptors stem from a human donor in good health. Some clones in this sample may be carry-over from other donors' samples.

The rearrangement links TRBV6-1 to TRBJ2-1, with TRBD2 matching 13 bases. This CDR3 region has 17 residues. Germline trimming cut 4 bases from V and 8 bases from J; bases unmatched to any gene: 11. Germline V gene sequence: CDR1 MNHNS, CDR2 SASEGT. CDR3 nucleotide sequence: TGTGCCAGCAGTGCACGGACTAGCGGGGGTGTCAGCGATGAGCAGTTCTTC. Protein product: CASSARTSGGVSDEQFF.

The chain links TRBV5-1 to TRBJ2-7; 9 positions agree with TRBD2. The V segment lost 0 bases and the J segment 1 base; nucleotides outside the gene matches: 8. Germline V gene data show CDR1 as SGHRS and CDR2 as YFSETQ. The CDR3 covers 17 residues. Here the CDR3 reads CASSLELAGTWSYEQYF. As DNA, the CDR3 is TGCGCCAGCAGCTTGGAGCTAGCGGGGACCTGGTCCTACGAGCAGTACTTC.

The V and J genes are TRBV5-4 and TRBJ1-4, with D possibly TRBD1 on 5 matching bases. Germline CDR1 SGHNT, CDR2 YYREEE (reference sequence). The V end was cut by 2 bases, the J end by 6 bases, with 14 bases between. There are 15 residues in the CDR3. The CDR3, as DNA: TGTGCCAGCAGCTTAGGAGGGGCGCTTCATGAAAAACTGTTTTTT. It is translated as CASSLGGALHEKLFF. Full variable domain (remainder filled in from reference TRBV5-4 and TRBJ1-4): ETGVTQSPTHLIKTRGQQVTLRCSSQSGHNTVSWYQQALGQGPQFIFQYYREEENGRGNFPPRFSGLQFPNYSSELNVNALELDDSALYLCASSLGGALHEKLFFGSGTQLSVL.

This chain links TRBV30 with TRBJ1-5; D unresolved. The CDR3 is made up of 13 amino acids. Germline V gene lookup returns CDR1 GTSNPN and CDR2 SVGIG (reference sequence). CDR3 bases: TGTGCTTGTAGCGGGAATAGCAATCAGCCCCAGCATTTT. Residues: CACSGNSNQPQHF.

The chain combines TRBV4-1 with TRBJ2-2; TRBD2 matches 7 bases. The CDR3 extends over 16 amino acids. J gave up 4 bases and V 1 base, and 6 bases lay outside the gene matches. The V gene's germline CDR1 is MGHRA and CDR2 YSYEKL. CDR3 protein: CASSQVRLASTGELFF. The CDR3 coding sequence is TGCGCCAGCAGCCAAGTAAGACTAGCTAGCACCGGGGAGCTGTTTTTT.

The count of this clone is one. The chain employs TRBV5-6 and TRBJ2-3; D call uncertain. CDR3 length: 14 residues. In germline, CDR1 is SGHDT, CDR2 YYEEEE. V lost 4 bases and J lost 4, with 13 bases in between. The CDR3 spells CASSRGATADTQYF. The CDR3 DNA reads as TGTGCCAGCAGCCGTGGAGCGACGGCAGATACGCAGTATTTT.

For the CDR3, the DNA is TGTGCCAGCACCGAACGCGGTGGGTACGAGCAGTACTTC. Its protein product is CASTERGGYEQYF. The chain recombines TRBV7-2 with TRBJ2-7, with no clear D. Germline CDR1 SGHTA, CDR2 FQGNSA. The V gene lost 7 bases and the J gene lost 4 bases, with 14 bases spanning the gap. This CDR3 is 13 amino acids long. Based on the CDR3 plus reference TRBV7-2 and TRBJ2-7, the full variable domain is GAGVSQSPSNKVTEKGKDVELRCDPISGHTALYWYRQSLGQGLEFLIYFQGNSAPDKSGLPSDRFSAERTGGSVSTLTIQRTQQEDSAVYLCASTERGGYEQYFGPGTRLTVT.